In its sample, the clone carrying this T cell receptor (beta chain) was seen once. Assay used: immunoSEQ multiplex PCR; TCRdb lists only in-frame clones, some missing. The data show over 250,000 clones, approximately 85% seen once. This record comes from a study of blood T cell repertoires in COVID-19. Background on the study: Specimens from acute and convalescent COVID-19 originated in the United States, Italy and Spain. PBMCs, B-cell-depleted T cells, or T cells provided the cDNA or gDNA that made up the material.

The sequenced sample was peripheral blood. The TCR sequence derives from a woman in her 70s with acute or convalescent COVID-19.

CDR3 sequence: CASSIAGDNEKLFF. The CDR3 DNA reads TGTGCCAGTAGTATTGCAGGGGATAATGAAAAACTGTTTTTT. The V and J genes are TRBV19 and TRBJ1-4; possibly TRBD1 for D (6 bases). This CDR3 comprises 14 residues. CDR1 is LNHDA, CDR2 SQIVND, per germline (reference sequence). V lost 3 bases, J lost 4 bases, and 9 bases lay in between.